These T cell receptor beta chains were read from a single sample in a study of Graves' ophthalmopathy and Graves' hyperthyroidism. TCRdb re-called the multiplex PCR reads with MiXCR, one entry per CDR3 protein. The table includes a few hundred thousand distinct CDR3 sequences, approximately 17% detected once. The sample consisted of peripheral blood. These receptors were collected from an adult woman with stable Graves' hyperthyroidism. Both conserved end residues are part of each CDR3.

cdr3_length	v_call	j_call	cdr3_aa
14	TRBV5-1	TRBJ1-2	CASSLGDGIYGYTF
14	TRBV11-2	TRBJ2-5	CASSLLGDRETQYF
16	TRBV2	TRBJ1-2	CASSEGGKQNNYGYTF
13	TRBV18	TRBJ2-3	CASSRAGSDTQYF
16	TRBV6-1	TRBJ2-7	CASRTLPGLARYEQYF
13	TRBV19	TRBJ1-1	CASSISGNSGAFF
15	TRBV12-3/TRBV12-4	TRBJ2-7	CASSEEAGGFYEQYF
15	TRBV7-8	TRBJ2-7	CASSPGTSGYYEQYF
12	TRBV2	TRBJ1-5	CASSGSNQPQHF
14	TRBV5-1	TRBJ1-2	CASSLGGELYGYTF
16	TRBV10-1	TRBJ2-2	CASSETGLLNTGELFF
14	TRBV20-1	TRBJ1-2	CSARETGGQGGYTF
14	TRBV7-9	TRBJ2-7	CASQRDTGPREQYF
10	TRBV29-1	TRBJ2-5	CSVKIRTQYF
14	TRBV4-1	TRBJ1-1	CASSQETGNTEAFF
12	TRBV20-1	TRBJ2-7	CSAPMGGYEQYF
12	TRBV12-3/TRBV12-4	TRBJ2-5	CASRTTTETQYF
15	TRBV6-5	TRBJ1-2	CASSYQGSWGYGYTF
17	TRBV4-1	TRBJ1-1	CASSQDTFGRGNTEAFF
13	TRBV30	TRBJ1-1	CAWSRTLNTEAFF
14	TRBV7-2	TRBJ2-5	CASSYDRYQETQYF
13	TRBV9	TRBJ1-3	CASSASGGNTIYF
13	TRBV6-1	TRBJ2-7	CASSPSGDYEQYF
16	TRBV28	TRBJ2-5	CASSSPGLAGDETQYF
17	TRBV25-1	TRBJ2-6	CASSNRDRVSGANVLTF
12	TRBV30	TRBJ1-2	CAWSGGDVGYTF
13	TRBV5-1	TRBJ1-2	CASSATGPYGYTF
16	TRBV5-1	TRBJ1-1	CASSWMTGVLNTEAFF
17	TRBV13	TRBJ2-2	CASSLDRGEGSTGELFF
15	TRBV19	TRBJ1-5	CASSTDHYRGQPQHF
12	TRBV6-1	TRBJ1-5	CASTSFGQPQHF
15	TRBV20-1	TRBJ2-4	CSASFRVSGIDIQYF
16	TRBV30	TRBJ2-2	CAGTGTSGGNTGELFF
14	TRBV12-3/TRBV12-4	TRBJ1-6	CASSPGGRNSPLHF
17	TRBV20-1	TRBJ2-7	CSARDWGRDRGTYEQYF
14	TRBV20-1	TRBJ2-7	CSARDLVGTHEQYF
13	TRBV20-1	TRBJ1-1	CSAIGRANTEAFF
16	TRBV7-8	TRBJ2-3	CASSLELAGNTDTQYF
15	TRBV28	TRBJ2-7	CASSLIQPSGPEQYF
13	TRBV5-1	TRBJ1-5	CASSLESNQPQHF
14	TRBV29-1	TRBJ1-1	CSVVFPRRNTEAFF
17	TRBV11-2	TRBJ2-5	CASSFGQGPNAGETQYF
15	TRBV20-1	TRBJ2-1	CSAANRDRSYNEQFF
14	TRBV9	TRBJ2-7	CASSVAPFTYEQYF
15	TRBV25-1	TRBJ2-7	CASSPSPAETYEQYF
15	TRBV7-2	TRBJ2-7	CASSIGTFLAYEQYF
13	TRBV27	TRBJ1-5	CASSLSPHQPQHF
12	TRBV20-1	TRBJ2-7	CSAIEQVDEQYF
17	TRBV3-1	TRBJ2-7	CASSQDVRLAYSYEQYF
13	TRBV20-1	TRBJ2-4	CSAIEGGENIQYF
14	TRBV11-2	TRBJ2-7	CASILGTGAYEQYF
15	TRBV6-1	TRBJ2-7	CASREREGGSYEQYF
16	TRBV12-3/TRBV12-4	TRBJ2-7	CASSFGVGGIQGEQYF
21	TRBV29-1	TRBJ2-5	CSAKKGGRLAGRINSQETQYF
15	TRBV13	TRBJ2-4	CASSPGPLWANIQYF
15	TRBV27	TRBJ1-1	CASSLSWGGNTEAFF
16	TRBV20-1	TRBJ2-7	CSARAPRDPVDYEQYF